In this sample, the clone carrying this TCR beta chain turned up many times. Alpha and beta constant-region primers primed reverse transcription of around 550 ng RNA. Separate chain-specific third strand synthesis with multiplexing indices produced the alpha and beta libraries. Each CDR3 protein is one row after TCRdb ran MiXCR on the 5' RACE reads. Of around 4,900 distinct CDR3 sequences listed, more than 5.5% are singletons. The data originate from a study of HIV-infected patients and healthy controls. Antiretroviral therapy had run roughly three months, about 14 weeks, before follow-up blood collection. Whole blood was used without fractionation, so all unsorted peripheral T cells were included. The CDR3 covers 15 residues. Germline V CDR1 and CDR2: MNHNS, SASEGT. With 4 bases clipped from V and 2 bases from J, the junction kept 4 bases outside the gene matches.

The chain carries TRBV6-1 and TRBJ2-5; TRBD2 aligns across 10 bases. The clonotype comes from an adult with HIV infection. The material was blood, obtained during antiretroviral therapy. CDR3 DNA: TGTGCCAGCAGTGTTCTAGCGGGAGTTCAAGAGACCCAGTACTTC. It translates to CASSVLAGVQETQYF.